The clone carrying this T cell receptor (beta chain) was picked up a small number of times. Its matching antigen is unknown. These data belong to a study of T cell repertoires in cytomegalovirus infection. Across the study: Signatures in public TCR beta sequences pointed to both CMV infection and matching HLA type. Broader study findings: Ex vivo, HLA-C-restricted CMV-specific TCR beta clonotypes prevailed over the rest of the response.

Each CDR3 protein gets one entry after TCRdb re-called the reads with MiXCR. This sample has fewer than 200,000 distinct CDR3 sequences, with over 13% found just once. The germline V and J ends were trimmed by 3 bases and 1 base, with 9 bases remaining between them. The CDR3 has 13 amino acids. Per germline, CDR1 SQVTM and CDR2 ANQGSEA. The sequence was collected from a human donor in good health (CMV status not recorded). Some clones in this sample may be carry-over from other donors' samples. The chain is built from TRBV29-1 and TRBJ1-1; tentative D call: TRBD1 (5 bases). Material: PBMCs. The CDR3 DNA reads TGCAGCGTTGAGCAGGGAACGAACACTGAAGCTTTCTTT. This codes for CSVEQGTNTEAFF.